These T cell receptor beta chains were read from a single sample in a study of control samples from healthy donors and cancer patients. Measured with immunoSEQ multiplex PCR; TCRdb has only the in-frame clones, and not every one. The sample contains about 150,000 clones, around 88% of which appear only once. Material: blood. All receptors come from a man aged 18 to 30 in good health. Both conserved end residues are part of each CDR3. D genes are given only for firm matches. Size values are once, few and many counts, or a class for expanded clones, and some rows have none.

CDR3: CASSLLLATNEKLFF; DNA: TGTGCCAGCAGCTTACTGCTAGCAACTAATGAAAAACTGTTTTTT; size: -; J: TRBJ1-4; V: TRBV7-6; D: -
CDR3: CASSVHGNTEAFF; DNA: TGTGCCAGCAGTGTACACGGGAACACTGAAGCTTTCTTT; size: -; J: TRBJ1-1; V: TRBV12-3/TRBV12-4; D: -
CDR3: CASSQALSGANVLTF; DNA: TGCGCCAGCAGCCAGGCCCTCTCTGGGGCCAACGTCCTGACTTTC; size: -; J: TRBJ2-6; V: TRBV5-1; D: -
CDR3: CASTPRGAGRNIHEQYF; DNA: TGTGCCAGTACCCCCCGAGGCGCAGGGCGTAACATCCACGAGCAGTACTTC; size: -; J: TRBJ2-7; V: TRBV19; D: -
CDR3: CASSLAGTDTQYF; DNA: TGTGCCAGCAGCTTAGCGGGCACAGATACGCAGTATTTT; size: -; J: TRBJ2-3; V: TRBV11-3; D: -
CDR3: CASSQEIGSYNSPLHF; DNA: TGTGCCAGCAGCCAAGAGATTGGGTCCTATAATTCACCCCTCCACTTT; size: -; J: TRBJ1-6; V: TRBV3-1/TRBV3-2; D: -
CDR3: CASSPLVTGTLYEQYF; DNA: TGTGCCAGCAGCCCCCTCGTCACAGGCACCCTCTACGAGCAGTACTTC; size: once; J: TRBJ2-7; V: TRBV14; D: -
CDR3: CASSHTGTSPEAFF; DNA: TGCGCCAGCAGCCATACCGGGACAAGCCCTGAAGCTTTCTTT; size: -; J: TRBJ1-1; V: TRBV4-1; D: -
CDR3: CASSLAPTSFHEQFF; DNA: TGTGCCAGCAGCTTAGCCCCGACTAGTTTCCATGAGCAGTTCTTC; size: -; J: TRBJ2-1; V: TRBV11-3; D: -
CDR3: CASSWGQASSSPLHF; DNA: TGTGCCAGCAGCTGGGGACAGGCGTCGAGTTCACCCCTCCACTTT; size: -; J: TRBJ1-6; V: TRBV7-9; D: TRBD1
CDR3: CASSLGGGPNYGYTF; DNA: TGTGCCAGCAGCTTAGGGGGGGGACCTAACTATGGCTACACCTTC; size: once; J: TRBJ1-2; V: TRBV7-2; D: -
CDR3: CASRARDRGYNEQFF; DNA: TGTGCCAGCAGGGCCCGGGACAGGGGATACAATGAGCAGTTCTTC; size: -; J: TRBJ2-1; V: TRBV5-4; D: TRBD1
CDR3: CASSFGQGMDTQYF; DNA: TGTGCCAGCAGTTTCGGGCAGGGGATGGATACGCAGTATTTT; size: -; J: TRBJ2-3; V: TRBV28; D: -
CDR3: CASSFGDRGLRSEQYF; DNA: TGTGCCAGCAGCTTCGGGGACAGGGGGCTTAGAAGCGAGCAGTACTTC; size: -; J: TRBJ2-7; V: TRBV7-2; D: TRBD1
CDR3: CASSPPWRGDPDTQYF; DNA: TGTGCCAGCTCACCACCATGGCGGGGGGACCCAGATACGCAGTATTTT; size: -; J: TRBJ2-3; V: TRBV18; D: TRBD2